Listed below are T cell receptor beta chains from one sample, sequenced in a study of CD8+CD57+ T cells in acquired aplastic anemia. Each CDR3 protein gets one entry after TCRdb re-called the reads with MiXCR. The sample lists some 200,000 distinct CDR3 sequences, roughly 50% occurring once. The sample consisted of sorted CD4+, CD8+, or CD8+CD57+ T cells (not recorded which) from PBMCs. The receptors come from a human donor with aplastic anemia. Each CDR3 is given with its conserved first and last residue. D genes are given only for firm matches. The listing skips clone size in some rows; elsewhere it reads once, few, many or a size class.

abundance	d_gene	v_gene	j_gene	CDR3aa	CDR3nt
-	TRBD1	TRBV24-1	TRBJ2-1	CATSAPRTGVPYNEQFF	TGTGCCACCAGTGCCCCCCGGACAGGGGTTCCCTACAATGAGCAGTTCTTC
-	TRBD1	TRBV2	TRBJ2-5	CASSGKGTAQETQYF	TGTGCCAGCAGTGGAAAGGGGACAGCTCAAGAGACCCAGTACTTC
-	-	TRBV9	TRBJ1-4	CASSDREWEKLFF	TGTGCCAGCAGCGACAGGGAATGGGAAAAACTGTTTTTT
-	TRBD2	TRBV20-1	TRBJ2-7	CSARVERGVPYEQYF	TGCAGTGCAAGAGTGGAGCGGGGGGTACCCTACGAGCAGTACTTC
-	TRBD2	TRBV18	TRBJ2-7	CASSRVPGLAEYEQYF	TGTGCCAGCTCACGTGTACCGGGACTAGCAGAGTACGAGCAGTACTTC
many	TRBD2	TRBV10-3	TRBJ2-1	CAISGSQGLAGLGNEQFF	TGTGCCATCAGTGGATCCCAAGGGCTAGCGGGACTCGGCAATGAGCAGTTCTTC
few	-	TRBV10-3	TRBJ2-3	CAISGMGNTDTQYF	TGTGCCATCAGTGGGATGGGGAACACAGATACGCAGTATTTT
-	-	TRBV6-2/TRBV6-3	TRBJ1-6	CAGSYSVEGSSYNSPRHF	TGTGCCGGCAGTTACTCTGTCGAAGGGAGCTCCTATAATTCGCCCCGCCACTTT
-	TRBD2	TRBV7-9	TRBJ2-7	CASQGLAGGPGEQYF	TGTGCCTCCCAGGGGCTAGCGGGAGGACCAGGGGAGCAGTACTTC
few	-	TRBV6-4	TRBJ1-4	CASSDLGRLGNEKLFF	TGTGCCAGCAGTGACCTGGGGCGGTTGGGGAATGAAAAACTGTTTTTT
many	TRBD1	TRBV6-1	TRBJ1-1	CASIARGLGTEAFF	TGTGCCAGCATAGCTAGGGGGCTAGGCACTGAAGCTTTCTTT
few	-	TRBV27	TRBJ1-3	CASSRGTDGNTIYF	TGTGCCAGCAGTAGGGGTACAGATGGAAACACCATATATTTT
few	-	TRBV10-2	TRBJ2-7	CASSESWLRYEQYF	TGCGCCAGCAGTGAATCCTGGCTGCGCTACGAGCAGTACTTC
many	TRBD1	TRBV5-1	TRBJ1-1	CASSLGTATLNTEAFF	TGCGCCAGCAGCTTAGGGACAGCCACTCTGAACACTGAAGCTTTCTTT
many	-	TRBV4-3	TRBJ1-5	CASSSDFDQPQHF	TGCGCCAGCAGCTCCGACTTTGATCAGCCCCAGCATTTT
many	TRBD1	TRBV20-1	TRBJ2-7	CSATPGQPYEQYF	TGCAGTGCTACCCCGGGACAGCCCTACGAGCAGTACTTC
-	TRBD2	TRBV19	TRBJ2-4	CASRKGKTSGGKNIQYF	TGTGCCAGTAGGAAGGGGAAGACTAGCGGGGGCAAAAACATTCAGTACTTC
many	-	TRBV11-2	TRBJ2-7	CASSPYQLGNEQYF	TGTGCCAGCAGCCCCTACCAACTGGGGAACGAGCAGTACTTC
-	TRBD2	TRBV2	TRBJ2-1	CASSSGTSYNEQFF	TGTGCCAGCAGCAGCGGGACCTCCTACAATGAGCAGTTCTTC
-	-	TRBV3-1	TRBJ1-2	CASSQERQSYGYTF	TGTGCCAGCAGCCAAGAGAGGCAGAGCTATGGCTACACCTTC
-	-	TRBV15	TRBJ2-7	CASLRGFNYEQYF	TGTGCCTCCCTGAGGGGGTTCAACTACGAGCAGTACTTC
-	TRBD1	TRBV27	TRBJ2-7	CASSQQTGRNEQYF	TGTGCCAGCAGTCAACAGACAGGGCGGAACGAGCAGTACTTC
many	TRBD2	TRBV9	TRBJ2-2	CASSGSGGAGTGELFF	TGTGCCAGCAGCGGAAGCGGGGGGGCGGGCACCGGGGAGCTGTTTTTT
many	TRBD1	TRBV7-9	TRBJ2-1	CASSKRGPYNEQFF	TGTGCCAGCAGCAAGAGGGGGCCCTACAATGAGCAGTTCTTC
-	-	TRBV12-1	TRBJ2-5	CASSFSGGLGETQYF	TGTGCCAGCAGCTTTTCAGGGGGCTTGGGAGAGACCCAGTACTTC
-	-	TRBV29-1	TRBJ2-5	CSVGGGMAQYF	TGCAGCGTTGGAGGGGGGATGGCCCAGTACTTC